This T cell receptor beta chain was obtained from a study of cytomegalovirus exposure and HLA in healthy donors. Study-wide points: Clonal expansion was found to be greater in HLA-associated TCR beta chains than in equally common others in a later analysis. Later work found most CMV-associated TCR beta chains apparently HLA-restricted. A cluster of highly shared sequence variants was likely a sequencing artifact.

Use of 60 Vbeta and 13 Jbeta primers characterized the PCR. Clones were sequenced by immunoSEQ multiplex PCR, and TCRdb holds only the in-frame ones, with some missing. Here the sample spans 95,000 to 100,000 clones, approximately 76% being singletons. The sample holds a few counts of this clone. What it recognizes is unknown. The CDR3 is 15 amino acids. The junction had 8 bases not matched to a gene; V was cut back by 5 bases and J by 2 bases. Germline CDR1 SGDLS, CDR2 YYNGEE. The V gene is TRBV9, the J gene TRBJ2-3; 7 bases align to TRBD1. The receptor's source is a man in his forties in good health and CMV-seronegative. The material sequenced was PBMCs. CDR3 protein: CASSDRGPYTDTQYF. CDR3 coding DNA: TGTGCCAGCAGTGATAGGGGGCCTTACACAGATACGCAGTATTTT. The variable domain in full, with the rest retrieved from reference TRBV9 and TRBJ2-3, is DSGVTQTPKHLITATGQRVTLRCSPRSGDLSVYWYQQSLDQGLQFLIQYYNGEERAKGNILERFSAQQFPDLHSELNLSSLELGDSALYFCASSDRGPYTDTQYFGPGTRLTVL.